The 25 T cell receptor beta chains in this list originate from one sample, sequenced in a study of cytomegalovirus exposure and HLA in healthy donors. PCR employed 60 Vbeta and 13 Jbeta primers. The table came from immunoSEQ multiplex PCR; TCRdb's copy has only in-frame clones and leaves some out. Found here are roughly 120,000 clones; the top ten clones hold about 3.5%. Material for sequencing was PBMCs. The receptors derive from a young man in good health and CMV-seronegative.

The CDR3 region is CASSVRGGSYGYTF. The CDR3 nucleotides are TGTGCCAGCAGCGTTAGGGGGGGGAGCTATGGCTACACCTTC. The chain recombines TRBV7-8 with TRBJ1-2; D is possibly TRBD1 (6 bases). This CDR3 spans 14 amino acids. Deletions cut 5 bases from V and 4 bases from J, with 14 bases between. The germline CDR1 and CDR2 sequences are SGHVS and FQNEAQ.

The V gene is TRBV4-1, the J gene TRBJ2-1, with 10 nucleotides matching TRBD2. J lost 6 bases, V lost 0 bases, and 5 bases had no gene match. In germline, CDR1 is MGHRA, CDR2 YSYEKL. This CDR3 has 16 residues. The CDR3 loop is CASSQDGGLASNEQFF. The DNA for the CDR3 is TGCGCCAGCAGCCAAGATGGGGGACTAGCGAGCAATGAGCAGTTCTTC.

The chain couples TRBV2 to TRBJ1-5; TRBD1 matches at 7 bases. Germline V gives CDR1 SNHLY, CDR2 FYNNEI. The length of the CDR3 is 15 residues. J was trimmed by 4 bases and V by 2 bases; bases with no gene match: 5. The chain's CDR3 is CASSEFGTENQPQHF. The DNA of the CDR3 is TGTGCCAGCAGTGAATTCGGGACAGAAAATCAGCCCCAGCATTTT.

The chain employs TRBV5-4 and TRBJ2-2; 14 bases match TRBD2. CDR1 SGHNT and CDR2 YYREEE come from the germline V gene (reference sequence). The length of the CDR3 is 15 residues. Unmatched junction bases numbered 3, after V lost 3 bases and J lost 8 bases. The CDR3 sequence: CASSSRTSGRGELFF. The CDR3 DNA is TGTGCCAGCAGCTCCAGGACTAGCGGGAGGGGGGAGCTGTTTTTT.

The CDR3 nucleotides read TGTGCCCGACAGGGGAGTTTCACAGATACGCAGTATTTT. Translated: CARQGSFTDTQYF. The V call is TRBV30, the J call TRBJ2-3, with 8 bases identical to TRBD1. This CDR3 contains 13 residues. From germline, CDR1 is GTSNPN and CDR2 SVGIG (reference sequence). J gave up 2 bases and V 8 bases, and 6 bases lay outside the gene matches.

V gene TRBV27 combines with J gene TRBJ2-1; D is undetermined. The CDR3 totals 15 residues. Trimming took 6 bases from V and 4 from J, leaving 16 bases between them. Germline lookup yields CDR1 MNHEY and CDR2 SMNVEV (reference sequence). CDR3 bases: TGTGCCAGCAGCCCCCCTCCCGCGAGATACAATGAGCAGTTCTTC. It specifies CASSPPPARYNEQFF.

This chain links TRBV7-9 with TRBJ2-6; possible D gene TRBD1, 6 bases. Germline-derived CDR1 and CDR2 are SEHNR and FQNEAQ (reference sequence). This CDR3 region has 16 residues. Trimming cost V 5 bases and J 1 base, with 12 bases left between them. This chain's CDR3 is CASSRTGNSGANVLTF. CDR3 bases: TGTGCCAGCAGCCGAACAGGGAATTCTGGGGCCAACGTCCTGACTTTC.

The chain is built from TRBV30 and TRBJ2-5; weak D call: TRBD2 (6 bases). The CDR3 has 14 amino acids. Germline lookup yields CDR1 GTSNPN and CDR2 SVGIG (reference sequence). Between the trimmed V and J ends, which lost 7 bases and 4 bases, there was a span of 19 bases. The CDR3 region is CASEGLRGGETQYF. The CDR3 coding sequence is TGTGCCTCCGAAGGGCTCCGGGGAGGAGAGACCCAGTACTTC.

The CDR3 is CASSLGLAGPQETQYF. CDR3 DNA sequence: TGTGCCAGCAGCTTAGGGCTAGCGGGACCCCAAGAGACCCAGTACTTC. The chain is built from TRBV7-2 and TRBJ2-5, with 9 bases aligning to TRBD2. The CDR3 has 16 residues. Germline V gives CDR1 SGHTA, CDR2 FQGNSA. Losses at the gene ends were 1 base for V and 1 base for J; bases not matched to a gene: 4.

The chain is built from TRBV14 and TRBJ1-2; 10 nucleotides agree with TRBD1. From germline, CDR1 is SGHDN and CDR2 FVKESK. The CDR3 consists of 16 residues. The V gene end was trimmed by 0 bases and the J gene end by 7 bases; junction bases not matched to a gene: 8. CDR3 DNA: TGTGCCAGCAGCCAAGATTTTGGGACAGGGGAATTTGGCTACACCTTC. Protein: CASSQDFGTGEFGYTF.

This chain joins TRBV7-2 and TRBJ2-1; the D gene is possibly TRBD1 (6 bases). The CDR3 covers 13 residues. The germline V gene has CDR1 SGHTA and CDR2 FQGNSA. V gave up 5 bases and J gave up 5 bases, with 10 bases separating them. CDR3 residues: CASSLRTDNEQFF. The DNA for the CDR3 is TGTGCCAGCAGCCTCCGGACAGACAATGAGCAGTTCTTC.

The V gene is TRBV7-9, the J gene TRBJ2-5, with 13 bases identical to TRBD2. Per the germline V gene, CDR1 is SEHNR and CDR2 is FQNEAQ (reference sequence). V shed 7 bases and J 3 bases; nucleotides not matched to a gene: 2. The CDR3 sequence is 14 residues long. As DNA, the CDR3 is TGTGCCAGCACACTAGCGGGGGGGAAAGAGACCCAGTACTTC. Residues: CASTLAGGKETQYF.

V gene TRBV6-1 combines with J gene TRBJ2-5; D is perhaps TRBD1 (5 bases). CDR1 is MNHNS and CDR2 is SASEGT in the germline V gene. This CDR3 contains 15 residues. The V end lost 1 base, the J end lost 1 base, and 10 bases lay between the germline ends. The CDR3: CASSEGSRAQETQYF. The CDR3 DNA follows: TGTGCCAGCAGTGAAGGGAGCAGGGCCCAAGAGACCCAGTACTTC.

The chain carries TRBV28 and TRBJ1-5; the match to TRBD1 covers 7 bases. The CDR3 has 13 amino acids. Per germline, CDR1 MDHEN and CDR2 SYDVKM. Trimming removed 7 bases from V and 4 bases from J; junction bases left unmatched: 4. The CDR3 bases are TGTGCCAGCATGTCAGGGGGTAATCAGCCCCAGCATTTT. Translation gives CASMSGGNQPQHF.

This sequence joins TRBV7-9 and TRBJ2-7; possibly TRBD1 for D (6 bases). V was cut by 6 bases and J by 2 bases, with 23 bases left in between. CDR3 length equals 17 residues. Germline CDR1 is SEHNR and CDR2 is FQNEAQ (reference sequence). The CDR3: CASSRLVGTQGAYEQYF. The CDR3, as DNA: TGTGCCAGCAGTCGCCTAGTCGGGACACAGGGTGCCTACGAGCAGTACTTC.

This chain connects TRBV5-1 to TRBJ2-1, with no clear D. Germline V gives CDR1 SGHRS, CDR2 YFSETQ. CDR3 size: 15 residues. Between the trimmed V and J ends, which lost 5 bases and 0 bases, there was a span of 12 bases. The CDR3 DNA reads TGCGCCAGCAGGTATCCGGGTAGCTCCTACAATGAGCAGTTCTTC. Translation gives CASRYPGSSYNEQFF.

The gene calls are TRBV7-9 and TRBJ2-2; D might be TRBD1 (6 bases). V was clipped by 5 bases and J by 4 bases, with 14 bases between them. Germline loops: CDR1 SEHNR, CDR2 FQNEAQ (reference sequence). The CDR3 length is 15 residues. The CDR3 nucleotides are TGTGCCAGCAGCCCCGGACAGACCTTCACCGGGGAGCTGTTTTTT. It yields the protein CASSPGQTFTGELFF.

The rearrangement joins TRBV7-6 to TRBJ2-1; D may be TRBD1 (6 bases). The CDR3 is made up of 13 amino acids. The germline V gene encodes CDR1 SGHVS and CDR2 FNYEAQ. V dropped 2 bases and J dropped 7 bases, with 9 bases sitting between them. DNA of the CDR3: TGTGCCAGCAGCTTAAACGGACAGAATGAGCAGTTCTTC. Translation: CASSLNGQNEQFF.

The J gene is TRBJ2-3, the V gene TRBV9; 7 nucleotides align to TRBD1. The CDR3 runs to 16 residues. Trimming removed 4 bases from V and 2 bases from J; junction bases left unmatched: 10. Looked up from germline, CDR1 is SGDLS and CDR2 is YYNGEE. The DNA of the CDR3 is TGTGCCAGCAGCCCCAGTTCTGGACAGGACACAGATACGCAGTATTTT. Its protein product is CASSPSSGQDTDTQYF.

The CDR3 sequence: CASSLNRAGRAAGELFF. The CDR3 nucleotides read TGTGCCAGCAGCTTAAATCGTGCCGGGAGGGCCGCCGGGGAGCTGTTTTTT. J is TRBJ2-2 and V is TRBV7-2, with 8 nucleotides matching TRBD2. The CDR3 is 17 amino acids. CDR1 and CDR2 (germline): SGHTA, FQGNSA. The ends lost 2 bases at V and 6 bases at J; junction bases unmatched: 11.

The chain carries TRBV6-1 and TRBJ1-1; 7 bases line up with TRBD1. Trimming took 10 bases from V and 4 from J; bases not matched to a gene: 9. This CDR3 is built from 13 residues. Germline assignment: CDR1 MNHNS and CDR2 SASEGT. The CDR3 sequence is CATLRGQSTEAFF. The CDR3 DNA reads TGTGCCACCCTTAGGGGACAGAGCACTGAAGCTTTCTTT.

The rearrangement links TRBV21-1 to TRBJ1-2; the table calls TRBD1, which could not be checked here. TRBV21-1 is a documented pseudogene. CDR3 length equals 21 residues. CDR3 amino acids: CASSEHREPNSLGVANYGYTF. The CDR3 region has the DNA TGTGCCAGCAGCGAACACAGGGAACCAAACTCCCTCGGGGTAGCTAACTATGGCTACACCTTC.

The V gene is TRBV7-2, the J gene TRBJ2-7; 11 bases line up with TRBD2. This CDR3 has 16 residues. The V gene's germline CDR1 is SGHTA and CDR2 FQGNSA. With V trimmed by 5 bases and J by 6 bases, 12 bases remained unmatched. The CDR3 here is CASSRRLTSGATEQYF. CDR3 bases: TGTGCCAGCAGCCGTAGGCTGACTAGCGGGGCGACCGAGCAGTACTTC.

Details on this clone: At one end the junction does not follow the germline gene, possibly because of a read error. Other nucleotide sequences in the sample specify the same CDR3. The chain carries TRBV18 and TRBJ1-1, with D perhaps matching TRBD1 (6 bases). In germline, CDR1 is KGHSH, CDR2 LQKENI. The CDR3 spans 14 residues. The CDR3 loop reads CASSPNPGGTEAFF. The CDR3 bases are TGTGCCAGCTCACCAAATCCGGGGGGCACTGAGGCTTTCTTT.

V is TRBV7-9 and J is TRBJ2-2; possible D gene TRBD1, 7 bases. The CDR3 contains 15 residues. With 2 bases removed from V and 4 bases from J, the gap between germline ends came to 11 bases. Germline loops: CDR1 SEHNR, CDR2 FQNEAQ (reference sequence). For the CDR3, the DNA is TGTGCCAGCAGCTTAAGACAGGGAGGCACCGGGGAGCTGTTTTTT. This encodes CASSLRQGGTGELFF.